This T cell receptor (beta chain) is from a study of control samples from healthy donors and cancer patients. Germline V gives CDR1 MDHEN, CDR2 SYDVKM. J gave up 8 bases and V 2 bases, and 7 bases lay outside the gene matches. The CDR3 loop spans 16 amino acids. This table comes from immunoSEQ multiplex PCR, and its TCRdb copy is limited to in-frame clones, with some not included. The sample has roughly 120,000 clones; roughly 95% are singletons. The V call is TRBV28, the J call TRBJ2-1, with 12 nucleotides matching TRBD1. Sequencing was performed on blood. The receptor's source is a man in his thirties or forties in good health. CDR3 sequence reads: CASSLPAGTGGYEQFF. The CDR3 DNA follows: TGTGCCAGCAGTTTACCCGCGGGGACAGGGGGCTATGAGCAGTTCTTC.